This TCR beta chain is drawn from a study of cytomegalovirus exposure and HLA in healthy donors. Findings and limits, study-wide: Only CMV serostatus was available as immune exposure information.

A remark on this clone: Its target is not known.

The length of the CDR3 is 13 residues. Germline V gene data show CDR1 as SNHLY and CDR2 as FYNNEI. The PCR was carried out with 60 Vbeta primers and 13 Jbeta primers. Data came from immunoSEQ multiplex PCR; TCRdb stores just in-frame clones and leaves some out. Among 99,000 or so clones listed, roughly 80% were seen once. The rearrangement uses TRBV2 and TRBJ2-5; TRBD1 is a possible D gene (6 bases). With the DNA end fitting TRBJ2-7 better, the J assignment may be wrong. The clonotype was recovered from a man aged 55-75 years in good health and CMV-seropositive. Sequenced sample: PBMCs. In DNA form, the CDR3 reads TGTGCCAGCAGTGCACAGGGTTTCGACGAGCAGTACTTC. This gives the protein CASSAQGFDEQYF.